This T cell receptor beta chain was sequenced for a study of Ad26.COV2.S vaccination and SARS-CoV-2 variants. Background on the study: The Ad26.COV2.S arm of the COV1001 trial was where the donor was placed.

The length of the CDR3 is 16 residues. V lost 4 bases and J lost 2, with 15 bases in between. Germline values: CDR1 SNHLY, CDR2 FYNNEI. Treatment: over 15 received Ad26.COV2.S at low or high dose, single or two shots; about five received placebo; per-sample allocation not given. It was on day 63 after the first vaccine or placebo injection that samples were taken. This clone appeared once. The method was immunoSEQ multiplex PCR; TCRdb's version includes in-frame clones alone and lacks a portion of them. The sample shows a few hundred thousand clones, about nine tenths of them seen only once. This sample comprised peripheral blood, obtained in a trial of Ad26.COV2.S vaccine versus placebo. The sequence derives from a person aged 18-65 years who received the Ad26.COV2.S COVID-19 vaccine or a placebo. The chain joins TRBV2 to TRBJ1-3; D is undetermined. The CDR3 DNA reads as TGTGCCAGCAGTGCTATACAGACTGTACCTGGAAACACCATATATTTT. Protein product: CASSAIQTVPGNTIYF.